The T cell receptor (beta chain) described here comes from a study of blood T cell repertoires in COVID-19. Study summary: T cells, B-cell-depleted T cells, or PBMCs provided the cDNA or gDNA that served as material.

Method: immunoSEQ multiplex PCR; TCRdb's copy keeps in-frame clones and lacks some. The sample lists roughly 60,000 clones, roughly 80% occurring once. Sequenced sample: peripheral blood. The TCR comes from a man aged 60 to 75 with COVID-19, enrolled during active disease.

CDR3 sequence reads: CASSQDSGTRQPQHF. CDR3 bases: TGTGCCAGCAGCCAAGACTCAGGGACTCGTCAGCCCCAGCATTTT. The V and J genes are TRBV3-1 (or the pseudogene TRBV3-2) and TRBJ1-5; D might be TRBD1 (5 bases). The V gene's germline CDR1 is LGHDT and CDR2 YNNKEL (reference sequence). The length of the CDR3 is 15 residues. Trimming left V 0 bases short and J 6 bases short, with 12 bases between.